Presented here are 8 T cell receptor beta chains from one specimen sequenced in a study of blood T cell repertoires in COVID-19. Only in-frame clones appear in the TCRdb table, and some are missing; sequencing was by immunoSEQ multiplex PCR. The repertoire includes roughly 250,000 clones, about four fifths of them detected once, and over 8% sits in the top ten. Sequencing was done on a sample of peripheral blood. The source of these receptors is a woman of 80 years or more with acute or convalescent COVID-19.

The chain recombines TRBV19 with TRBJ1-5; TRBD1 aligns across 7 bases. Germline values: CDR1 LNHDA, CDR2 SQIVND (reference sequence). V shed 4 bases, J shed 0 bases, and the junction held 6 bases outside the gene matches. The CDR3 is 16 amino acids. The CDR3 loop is CASSKTGTVSNQPQHF. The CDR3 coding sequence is TGTGCCAGTAGTAAAACCGGGACAGTTAGCAATCAGCCCCAGCATTTT.

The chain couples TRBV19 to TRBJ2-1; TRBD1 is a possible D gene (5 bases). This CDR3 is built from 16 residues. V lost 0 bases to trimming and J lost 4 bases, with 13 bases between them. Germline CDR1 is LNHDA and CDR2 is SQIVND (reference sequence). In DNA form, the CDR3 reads TGTGCCAGTAGTATAGAGGGGTCAGGGTGGTACAATGAGCAGTTCTTC. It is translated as CASSIEGSGWYNEQFF.

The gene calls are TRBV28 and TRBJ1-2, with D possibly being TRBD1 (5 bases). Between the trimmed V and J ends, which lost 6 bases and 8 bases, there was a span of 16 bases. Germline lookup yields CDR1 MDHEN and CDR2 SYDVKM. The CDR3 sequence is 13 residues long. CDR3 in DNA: TGTGCCAGCAGAGGAGGGGTAATCGGCGGCTACACCTTC. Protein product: CASRGGVIGGYTF.

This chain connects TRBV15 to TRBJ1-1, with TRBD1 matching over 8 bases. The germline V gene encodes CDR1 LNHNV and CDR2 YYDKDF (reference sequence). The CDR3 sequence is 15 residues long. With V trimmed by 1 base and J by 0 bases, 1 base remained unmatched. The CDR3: CATSRGGQVNTEAFF. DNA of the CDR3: TGTGCCACCAGCAGAGGGGGACAGGTGAACACTGAAGCTTTCTTT. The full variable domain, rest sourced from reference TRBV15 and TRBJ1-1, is DAMVIQNPRYQVTQFGKPVTLSCSQTLNHNVMYWYQQKSSQAPKLLFHYYDKDFNNEADTPDNFQSRRPNTSFCFLDIRSPGLGDTAMYLCATSRGGQVNTEAFFGQGTRLTVV.

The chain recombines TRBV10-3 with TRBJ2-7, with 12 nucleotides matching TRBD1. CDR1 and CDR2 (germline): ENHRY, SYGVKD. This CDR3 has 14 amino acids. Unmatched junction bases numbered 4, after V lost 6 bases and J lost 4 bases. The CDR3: CAIRGTGGAYEQYF. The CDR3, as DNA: TGTGCCATCAGGGGGACAGGGGGCGCGTACGAGCAGTACTTC.

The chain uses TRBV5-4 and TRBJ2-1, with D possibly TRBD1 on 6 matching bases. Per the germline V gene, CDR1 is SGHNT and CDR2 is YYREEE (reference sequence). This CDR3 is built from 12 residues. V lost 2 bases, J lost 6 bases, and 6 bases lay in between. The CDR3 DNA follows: TGTGCCAGCAGCTTCAGGGGCAATGAGCAGTTCTTC. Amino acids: CASSFRGNEQFF.

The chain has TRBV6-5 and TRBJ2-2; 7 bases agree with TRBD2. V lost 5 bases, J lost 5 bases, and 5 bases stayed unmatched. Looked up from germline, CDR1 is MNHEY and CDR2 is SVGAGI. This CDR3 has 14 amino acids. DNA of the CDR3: TGTGCCAGCAGTCCCAAGCGGGGAACCGGGGAGCTGTTTTTT. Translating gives CASSPKRGTGELFF.

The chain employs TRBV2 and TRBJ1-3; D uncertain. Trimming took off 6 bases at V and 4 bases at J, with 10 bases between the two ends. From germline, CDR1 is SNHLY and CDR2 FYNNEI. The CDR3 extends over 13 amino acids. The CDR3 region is CASRRTYGNTIYF. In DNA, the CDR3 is TGTGCCAGCAGAAGGACTTACGGAAACACCATATATTTT.